This entry lists 20 T cell receptor beta chains sequenced from one sample in a study of T cell repertoires in cytomegalovirus infection. Their specific antigens are unknown. TCRdb called the reads again in MiXCR, with one record for every CDR3 protein. There are 250,000 to 300,000 distinct CDR3 sequences in the sample; roughly 21% occur only once, and approximately 19% lies in the top ten. The input for sequencing was cultured PBMCs, taken from culture after CMV antigen stimulation. Receptor source: a human donor in good health (CMV status not recorded). Some clones in this sample may be carry-over from other donors' samples.

This clonotype was found many times. J is TRBJ2-3 and V is TRBV11-2, with 11 bases aligning to TRBD2. V lost 5 bases and J lost 0; bases outside the gene matches: 1. The CDR3 is 15 amino acids. The germline gives CDR1 SGHAT, CDR2 FQNNGV. The CDR3 loop reads CASSRLAGSTDTQYF. The DNA for the CDR3 is TGTGCCAGCAGCAGACTAGCGGGAAGCACAGATACGCAGTATTTT. Drawing the rest from reference TRBV11-2 and TRBJ2-3, the complete variable domain is EAGVAQSPRYKIIEKRQSVAFWCNPISGHATLYWYQQILGQGPKLLIQFQNNGVVDDSQLPKDRFSAERLKGVDSTLKIQPAKLEDSAVYLCASSRLAGSTDTQYFGPGTRLTVL.

This chain uses TRBV2 with TRBJ2-7; TRBD2 is a possible D gene (6 bases). The germline V gene encodes CDR1 SNHLY and CDR2 FYNNEI. This CDR3 region has 12 residues. Trimming took off 6 bases at V and 4 bases at J, with 10 bases between the two ends. The DNA of the CDR3 is TGTGCCAGCAGGGGAGGAATTTACGAGCAGTACTTC. Translating it yields CASRGGIYEQYF.

The DNA for the CDR3 is TGTGCCAGCAGTTGGGCAGCTCCGGATAGCAATCAGCCCCAGCATTTT. Translation gives CASSWAAPDSNQPQHF. V usage is TRBV12-3 or TRBV12-4 and J usage is TRBJ1-5; D remains ambiguous. The CDR3 has 16 amino acids. V was trimmed by 4 bases and J by 0 bases, leaving 13 bases between them.

This clonotype was counted a few times. The genes are TRBV3-1 and TRBJ2-5, with 9 bases identical to TRBD2. V shed 4 bases, J shed 5 bases, and the junction held 8 bases outside the gene matches. Germline-derived CDR1 and CDR2 are LGHDT and YNNKEL (reference sequence). CDR3 length equals 15 residues. In nucleotides, the CDR3 is TGTGCCAGCAGCCTTCCGGCGGGAGGGACGGAGACCCAGTACTTC. Encoded protein: CASSLPAGGTETQYF.

The rearrangement uses TRBV7-6 and TRBJ2-1; D not resolved. Trimming cost V 3 bases and J 5 bases, with 11 bases left between them. Per the germline V gene, CDR1 is SGHVS and CDR2 is FNYEAQ. The CDR3 covers 14 residues. The CDR3 DNA reads as TGTGCCAGCAGCTTTCCCGGACCACACAATGAGCAGTTCTTC. Translating it yields CASSFPGPHNEQFF.

This clonotype was seen only a few times. The CDR3 spells CASRGGQLRTETQYF. CDR3 DNA: TGCGCCAGCAGAGGAGGACAATTGAGGACGGAGACCCAGTACTTC. The rearrangement joins TRBV23-1 to TRBJ2-5, with D tentatively TRBD1 or TRBD2 (5 bases each). TRBV23-1 qualifies as an ORF whose function is uncertain. The length of the CDR3 is 15 residues. The V gene lost 6 bases and the J gene lost 5 bases, with 19 bases spanning the gap.

This clonotype was recorded once. CDR3 sequence: CASSLVGLAGGRYNEQFF. The CDR3 nucleotides are TGTGCCAGCAGTTTAGTGGGACTAGCGGGAGGGCGGTACAATGAGCAGTTCTTC. The chain uses TRBV12-3 or TRBV12-4 and TRBJ2-1, with 16 bases identical to TRBD2. With 1 base clipped from V and 4 bases from J, the junction kept 4 bases outside the gene matches. The CDR3 covers 18 residues.

The rearrangement uses TRBV4-3 and TRBJ2-1, with 13 bases identical to TRBD2. CDR3 length: 17 amino acids. With V trimmed by 1 base and J by 0 bases, 0 bases remained unmatched. The V gene's germline CDR1 is LGHNA and CDR2 YSLEER. The DNA for the CDR3 is TGCGCCAGCAGCCAAGGGACTAGCGGGAGCTCCTACAATGAGCAGTTCTTC. Translated, it gives CASSQGTSGSSYNEQFF.

This clonotype was counted between two and nine times. This sequence joins TRBV29-1 and TRBJ2-3; 7 bases map to TRBD1. V lost 4 bases to trimming and J lost 5 bases; unmatched junction nucleotides: 9. The V gene's germline CDR1 is SQVTM and CDR2 ANQGSEA. CDR3 size: 14 residues. In DNA form, the CDR3 reads TGCAGCGTTGCGGCAGGGGGATCCAAAGATACGCAGTATTTT. Amino acid sequence: CSVAAGGSKDTQYF.

This clonotype was seen more than once but under ten times. This chain uses TRBV15 with TRBJ2-2, with TRBD2 matching 8 bases. The CDR3 contains 16 residues. The trim removed 0 bases at V and 5 bases at J, leaving 5 bases unmatched. Germline CDR1 is LNHNV and CDR2 is YYDKDF (reference sequence). This CDR3 reads CATSRDRLASTGELFF. CDR3 bases: TGTGCCACCAGCAGAGATCGACTAGCGAGTACCGGGGAGCTGTTTTTT.

The V and J genes are TRBV5-1 and TRBJ2-7; D remains ambiguous. Trimming took 0 bases from V and 1 from J, leaving 11 bases between them. The CDR3 is 15 residues long. CDR1 is SGHRS and CDR2 is YFSETQ in the germline V gene. This CDR3 reads CASSLELGLSYEQYF. In DNA, the CDR3 is TGCGCCAGCAGCTTGGAACTGGGATTGTCCTACGAGCAGTACTTC.

The chain carries TRBV4-1 and TRBJ1-4; D remains unclear. Between the trimmed V and J ends, which lost 0 bases and 6 bases, there was a span of 11 bases. Germline values: CDR1 MGHRA, CDR2 YSYEKL. The CDR3 covers 15 residues. The CDR3 is CASSQDPGLDEKLFF. The DNA of the CDR3 is TGCGCCAGCAGCCAAGACCCGGGGTTGGATGAAAAACTGTTTTTT.

This clonotype turned up a few times. V usage is TRBV6-6 and J usage is TRBJ1-5, with 11 bases aligning to TRBD1. The CDR3 totals 16 residues. Germline V gene sequence: CDR1 MNHNY, CDR2 SVGAGI (reference sequence). Trimming took 2 bases from V and 1 from J; bases not matched to a gene: 1. The CDR3 DNA reads TGTGCCAGCAGTTACAGGACAGGGGGCAGCAATCAGCCCCAGCATTTT. This sequence encodes CASSYRTGGSNQPQHF.

This clonotype was observed a single time. The V call is TRBV29-1, the J call TRBJ2-3, with D perhaps being TRBD1 or TRBD2 (5 bases each). Germline assignment: CDR1 SQVTM and CDR2 ANQGSEA. The V end was cut by 0 bases, the J end by 4 bases, with 17 bases between. This CDR3 has 16 amino acids. As DNA, the CDR3 is TGCAGCGTTGAAGATCCGGGGCAACGAGGGGCAGATACGCAGTATTTT. Translating gives CSVEDPGQRGADTQYF.

This clonotype was picked up many times. The CDR3 nucleotides are TGTGCCAGCAGTTCCTTCGACCTCGTTGGCGGCTACACCTTC. Its translation: CASSSFDLVGGYTF. The rearrangement links TRBV28 to TRBJ1-2; D gene uncertain. The CDR3 is made up of 14 amino acids. Trimming removed 4 bases from V and 8 bases from J, with 17 bases in between. Germline CDR1 is MDHEN and CDR2 is SYDVKM.

The V call is TRBV5-3, the J call TRBJ1-1; D is uncertain. TRBV5-3 is an ORF, and what it does is uncertain. Trimming left V 8 bases short and J 0 bases short, with 11 bases between. There are 13 residues in the CDR3. The DNA of the CDR3 is TGTGCCAGCACGAGGGCGATGAACACTGAAGCTTTCTTT. It translates to CASTRAMNTEAFF.

This clonotype was counted only a few times. The rearrangement links TRBV12-3 or TRBV12-4 to TRBJ2-7; a possible D gene is TRBD2 (6 bases). Trimming left V 5 bases short and J 6 bases short, with 20 bases between. The CDR3 has 15 amino acids. In nucleotides, the CDR3 is TGTGCCAGCAGTCGCCCCCAGGAGATGGGGGGCGAGCAGTACTTC. It codes for CASSRPQEMGGEQYF.

V gene TRBV7-2 combines with J gene TRBJ2-1; 7 bases align to TRBD1. CDR1 SGHTA and CDR2 FQGNSA come from the germline V gene. The CDR3 covers 18 residues. Germline trimming cut 5 bases from V and 4 bases from J; bases unmatched to any gene: 17. The chain's CDR3 is CASSQGEGRGVLYNEQFF. In nucleotides, the CDR3 is TGTGCCAGCAGCCAGGGGGAAGGTAGAGGTGTTCTTTACAATGAGCAGTTCTTC.

V gene TRBV20-1 combines with J gene TRBJ2-7; D not resolved. This CDR3 has 14 amino acids. V dropped 6 bases and J dropped 1 base, with 16 bases sitting between them. Germline V gene data show CDR1 as DFQATT and CDR2 as SNEGSKA (reference sequence). CDR3 DNA: TGCAGTGCCCCCCCCGCGGAGTGGTCCTACGAGCAGTACTTC. This translates into CSAPPAEWSYEQYF.

This sequence joins TRBV12-3 or TRBV12-4 and TRBJ2-5; TRBD2 agrees at 11 bases. V lost 3 bases, J lost 4 bases, and 4 bases stayed unmatched. The CDR3 loop spans 15 amino acids. The CDR3 loop reads CASSFPTSGRETQYF. CDR3 DNA: TGTGCCAGCAGTTTCCCCACTAGCGGGAGAGAGACCCAGTACTTC.